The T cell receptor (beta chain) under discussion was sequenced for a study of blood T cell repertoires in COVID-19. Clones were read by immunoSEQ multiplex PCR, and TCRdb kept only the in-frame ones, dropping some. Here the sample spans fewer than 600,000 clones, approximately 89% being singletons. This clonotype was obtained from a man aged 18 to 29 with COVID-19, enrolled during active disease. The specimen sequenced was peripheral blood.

The CDR3 sequence: CASSPGGVSGELFF. CDR3 DNA: TGTGCCAGCAGTCCGGGGGGGGTGTCCGGGGAGCTGTTTTTT. The chain links TRBV6-6 to TRBJ2-2; 8 positions match TRBD2. The junction had 5 bases not matched to a gene; V was cut back by 5 bases and J by 6 bases. Germline V gene sequence: CDR1 MNHNY, CDR2 SVGAGI (reference sequence). This CDR3 is built from 14 residues.